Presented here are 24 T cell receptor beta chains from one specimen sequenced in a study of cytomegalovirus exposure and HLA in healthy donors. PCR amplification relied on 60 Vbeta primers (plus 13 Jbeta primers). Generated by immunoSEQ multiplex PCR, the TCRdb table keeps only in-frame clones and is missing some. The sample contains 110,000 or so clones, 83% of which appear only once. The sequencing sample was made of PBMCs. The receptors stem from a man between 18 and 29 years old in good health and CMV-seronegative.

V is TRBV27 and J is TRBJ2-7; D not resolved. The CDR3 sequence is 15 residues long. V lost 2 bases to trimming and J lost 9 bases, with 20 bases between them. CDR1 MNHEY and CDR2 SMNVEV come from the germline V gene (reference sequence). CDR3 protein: CASSLIPPLKTGQYF. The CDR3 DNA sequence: TGTGCCAGCAGTTTAATACCCCCTCTCAAAACGGGGCAGTACTTC.

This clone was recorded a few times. Here the CDR3 DNA reads TGTGCCAGCAGTGTTAGCGGGATAGGGACAGATACGCAGTATTTT. Translating gives CASSVSGIGTDTQYF. V usage is TRBV6-1 and J usage is TRBJ2-3; 8 nucleotides line up with TRBD2. Per germline, CDR1 MNHNS and CDR2 SASEGT. The CDR3 is made up of 15 amino acids. The trim removed 4 bases at V and 3 bases at J, leaving 6 bases unmatched.

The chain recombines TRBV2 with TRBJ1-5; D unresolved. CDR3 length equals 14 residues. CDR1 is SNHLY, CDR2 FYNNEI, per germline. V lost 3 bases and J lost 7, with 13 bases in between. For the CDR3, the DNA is TGTGCCAGCAGTGATTTCCGGGGAGGGCAGCCCCAGCATTTT. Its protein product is CASSDFRGGQPQHF.

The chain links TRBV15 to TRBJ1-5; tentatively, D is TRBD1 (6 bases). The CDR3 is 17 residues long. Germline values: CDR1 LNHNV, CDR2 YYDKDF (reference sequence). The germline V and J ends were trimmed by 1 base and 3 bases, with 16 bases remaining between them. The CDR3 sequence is CATSRGRGLTNNQPQHF. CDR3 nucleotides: TGTGCCACCAGCAGAGGCAGGGGTCTTACCAACAATCAGCCCCAGCATTTT.

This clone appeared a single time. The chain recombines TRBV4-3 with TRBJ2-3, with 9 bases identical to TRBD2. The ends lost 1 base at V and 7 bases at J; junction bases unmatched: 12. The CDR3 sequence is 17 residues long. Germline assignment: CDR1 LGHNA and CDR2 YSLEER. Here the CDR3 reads CASSQVGWEREVNTQYF. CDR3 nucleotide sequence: TGCGCCAGCAGCCAAGTTGGATGGGAGCGGGAGGTGAATACGCAGTATTTT.

The CDR3 nucleotides are TGCGCCAGCAGCTTGGCCGGGGGGAACACCGGGGAGCTGTTTTTT. Translation: CASSLAGGNTGELFF. The chain has TRBV5-1 and TRBJ2-2; tentative D call: TRBD2 (6 bases). CDR1 and CDR2 (germline): SGHRS, YFSETQ. With 0 bases removed from V and 1 base from J, the gap between germline ends came to 7 bases. CDR3 length: 15 amino acids.

CDR3 protein: CASSLISQGLYTEAFF. The CDR3 coding sequence is TGTGCCAGCAGTTTAATCAGCCAGGGACTTTACACTGAAGCTTTCTTT. The chain combines TRBV28 with TRBJ1-1; a weak D match, TRBD1 (5 bases). V shed 2 bases and J shed 3 bases, with 16 bases lying between them. The CDR3 is 16 amino acids. The germline V gene has CDR1 MDHEN and CDR2 SYDVKM. The full variable domain, in which reference TRBV28 and TRBJ1-1 provide the parts outside the CDR3, is DVKVTQSSRYLVKRTGEKVFLECVQDMDHENMFWYRQDPGLGLRLIYFSYDVKMKEKGDIPEGYSVSREKKERFSLILESASTNQTSMYLCASSLISQGLYTEAFFGQGTRLTVV.

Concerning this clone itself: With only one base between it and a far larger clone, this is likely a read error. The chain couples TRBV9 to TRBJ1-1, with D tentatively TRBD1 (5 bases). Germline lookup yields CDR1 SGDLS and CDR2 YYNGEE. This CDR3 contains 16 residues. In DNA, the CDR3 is TGTGCCAGCAGCGTAGGCCGGGGATGGGGAGGGACTGAAGCTTTATTT. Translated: CASSVGRGWGGTEALF.

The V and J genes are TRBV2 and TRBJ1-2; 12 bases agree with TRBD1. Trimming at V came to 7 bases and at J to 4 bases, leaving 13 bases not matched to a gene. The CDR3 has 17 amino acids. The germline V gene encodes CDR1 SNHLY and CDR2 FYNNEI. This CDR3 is CASTLGTGGAMGYGYTF. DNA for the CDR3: TGTGCCAGCACCCTAGGGACAGGGGGCGCGATGGGCTATGGCTACACCTTC.

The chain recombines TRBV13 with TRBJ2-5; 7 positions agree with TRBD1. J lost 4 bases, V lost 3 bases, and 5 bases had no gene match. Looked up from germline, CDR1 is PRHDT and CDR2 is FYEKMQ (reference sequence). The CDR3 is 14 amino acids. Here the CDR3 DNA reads TGTGCCAGCAGCTTTCGACAGGGTACAGAGACCCAGTACTTC. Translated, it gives CASSFRQGTETQYF.

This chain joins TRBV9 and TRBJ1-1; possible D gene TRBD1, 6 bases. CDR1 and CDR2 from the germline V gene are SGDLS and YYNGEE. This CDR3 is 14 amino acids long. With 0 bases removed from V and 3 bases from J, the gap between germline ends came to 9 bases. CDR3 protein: CASSVVTGHTEAFF. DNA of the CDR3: TGTGCCAGCAGCGTAGTCACAGGGCACACTGAAGCTTTCTTT.

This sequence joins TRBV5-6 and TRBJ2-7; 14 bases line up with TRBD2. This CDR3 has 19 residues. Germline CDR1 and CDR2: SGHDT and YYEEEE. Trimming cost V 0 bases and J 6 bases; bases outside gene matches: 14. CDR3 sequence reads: CASSLAVGTSGRVYLEQYF. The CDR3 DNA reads TGTGCCAGCAGCTTGGCCGTTGGGACTAGCGGGAGAGTTTACCTCGAGCAGTACTTC.

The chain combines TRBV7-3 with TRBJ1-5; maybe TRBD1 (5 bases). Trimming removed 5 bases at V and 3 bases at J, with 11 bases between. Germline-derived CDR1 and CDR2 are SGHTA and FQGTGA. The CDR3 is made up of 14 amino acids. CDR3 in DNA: TGTGCCAGCAGCCATCGGACATACAATCAGCCCCAGCATTTT. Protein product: CASSHRTYNQPQHF.

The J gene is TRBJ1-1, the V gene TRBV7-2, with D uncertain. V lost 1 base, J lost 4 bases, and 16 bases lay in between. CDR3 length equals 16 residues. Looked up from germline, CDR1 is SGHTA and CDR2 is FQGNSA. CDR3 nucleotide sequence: TGTGCCAGCAGCTTAGGGGTCAGGTGGGAGGGCACTGAAGCTTTCTTT. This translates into CASSLGVRWEGTEAFF. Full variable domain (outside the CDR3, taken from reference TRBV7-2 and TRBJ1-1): GAGVSQSPSNKVTEKGKDVELRCDPISGHTALYWYRQSLGQGLEFLIYFQGNSAPDKSGLPSDRFSAERTGGSVSTLTIQRTQQEDSAVYLCASSLGVRWEGTEAFFGQGTRLTVV.

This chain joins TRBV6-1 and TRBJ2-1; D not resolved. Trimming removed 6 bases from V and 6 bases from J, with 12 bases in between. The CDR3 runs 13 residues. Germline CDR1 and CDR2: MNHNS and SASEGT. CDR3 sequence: CASRISWSNEQFF. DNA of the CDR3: TGTGCCAGCAGGATATCGTGGAGCAATGAGCAGTTCTTC.

This chain's CDR3 is CASRRDSSTDTQYF. CDR3 bases: TGTGCCAGCCGACGGGATTCTAGCACAGATACGCAGTATTTT. V and J are TRBV2 and TRBJ2-3, with a tentative D call TRBD2 (5 bases). Germline assignment: CDR1 SNHLY and CDR2 FYNNEI. The CDR3 runs to 14 residues. V lost 8 bases and J lost 0, with 12 bases in between.

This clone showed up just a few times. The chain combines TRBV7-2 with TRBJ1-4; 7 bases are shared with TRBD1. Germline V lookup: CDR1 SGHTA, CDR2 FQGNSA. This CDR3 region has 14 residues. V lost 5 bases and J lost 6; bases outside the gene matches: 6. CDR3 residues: CASSRDRVDEKLFF. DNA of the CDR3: TGTGCCAGCAGCAGAGACAGGGTGGATGAAAAACTGTTTTTT.

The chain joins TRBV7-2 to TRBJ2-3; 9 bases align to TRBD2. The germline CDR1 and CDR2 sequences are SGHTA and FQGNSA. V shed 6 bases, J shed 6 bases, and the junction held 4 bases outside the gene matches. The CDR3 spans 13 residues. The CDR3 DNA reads TGTGCCAGCAGAAGCGGGAGGAGTGATACGCAGTATTTT. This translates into CASRSGRSDTQYF.

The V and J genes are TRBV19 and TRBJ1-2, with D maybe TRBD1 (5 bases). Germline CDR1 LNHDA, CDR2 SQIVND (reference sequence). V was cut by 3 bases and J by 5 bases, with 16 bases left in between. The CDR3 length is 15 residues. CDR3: CASSITTVKGYGYTF. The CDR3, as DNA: TGTGCCAGTAGTATCACGACAGTCAAAGGATATGGCTACACCTTC. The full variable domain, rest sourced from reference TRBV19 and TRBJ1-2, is DGGITQSPKYLFRKEGQNVTLSCEQNLNHDAMYWYRQDPGQGLRLIYYSQIVNDFQKGDIAEGYSVSREKKESFPLTVTSAQKNPTAFYLCASSITTVKGYGYTFGSGTRLTVV.

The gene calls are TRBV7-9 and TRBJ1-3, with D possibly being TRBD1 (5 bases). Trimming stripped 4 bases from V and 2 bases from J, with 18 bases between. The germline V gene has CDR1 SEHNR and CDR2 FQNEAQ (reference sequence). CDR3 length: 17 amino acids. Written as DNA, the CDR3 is TGTGCCAGCAGCTCAAGGACACCCCCGAGCCCTGGAAACACCATATATTTT. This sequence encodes CASSSRTPPSPGNTIYF.

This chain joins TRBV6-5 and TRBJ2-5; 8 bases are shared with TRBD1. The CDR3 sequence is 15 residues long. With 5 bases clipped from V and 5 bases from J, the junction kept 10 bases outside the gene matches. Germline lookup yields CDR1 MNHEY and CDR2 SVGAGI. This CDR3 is CASSGIGQGGETQYF. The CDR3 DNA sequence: TGTGCCAGCAGTGGTATAGGACAGGGTGGGGAGACCCAGTACTTC.

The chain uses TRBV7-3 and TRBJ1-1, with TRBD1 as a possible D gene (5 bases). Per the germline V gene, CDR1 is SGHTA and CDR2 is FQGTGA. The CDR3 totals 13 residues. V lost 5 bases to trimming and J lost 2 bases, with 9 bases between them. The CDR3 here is CASSTTANTEAFF. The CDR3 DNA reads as TGTGCCAGCAGCACGACAGCTAACACTGAAGCTTTCTTT.

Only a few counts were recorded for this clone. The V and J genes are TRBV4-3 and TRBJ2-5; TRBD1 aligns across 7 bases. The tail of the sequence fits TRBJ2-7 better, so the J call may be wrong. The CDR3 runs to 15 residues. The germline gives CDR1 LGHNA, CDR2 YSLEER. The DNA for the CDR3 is TGCGCCAGCAGCCAAGATCTACAGGGGAGCTACGAGCAGTACTTC. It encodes CASSQDLQGSYEQYF.

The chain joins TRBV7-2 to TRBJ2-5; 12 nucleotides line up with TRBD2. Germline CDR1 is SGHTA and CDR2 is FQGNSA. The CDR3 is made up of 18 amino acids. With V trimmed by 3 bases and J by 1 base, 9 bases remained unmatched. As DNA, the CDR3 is TGTACCAGCAGCTTGTCAAGCGGACTAGCGGGGCCCCAAGAGACCCAGTACTTC. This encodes CTSSLSSGLAGPQETQYF.